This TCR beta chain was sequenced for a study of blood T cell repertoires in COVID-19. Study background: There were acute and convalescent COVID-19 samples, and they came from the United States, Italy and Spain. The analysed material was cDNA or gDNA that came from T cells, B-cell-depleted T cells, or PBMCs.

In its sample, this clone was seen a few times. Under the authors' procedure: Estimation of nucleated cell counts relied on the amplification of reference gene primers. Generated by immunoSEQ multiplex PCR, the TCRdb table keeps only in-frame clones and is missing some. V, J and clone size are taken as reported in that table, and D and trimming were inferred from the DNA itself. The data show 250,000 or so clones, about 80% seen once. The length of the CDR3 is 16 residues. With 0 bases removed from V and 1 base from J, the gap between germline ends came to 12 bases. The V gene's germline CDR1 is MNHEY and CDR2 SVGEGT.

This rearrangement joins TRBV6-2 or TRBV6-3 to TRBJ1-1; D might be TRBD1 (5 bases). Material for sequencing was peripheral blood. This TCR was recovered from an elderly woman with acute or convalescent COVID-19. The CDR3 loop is CASSYSLWTKNTEAFF. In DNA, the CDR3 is TGTGCCAGCAGTTACTCCTTGTGGACAAAGAACACTGAAGCTTTCTTT.